Listed here is a single TCR beta chain. Its antigen is undetermined. Vbeta (60) and Jbeta (13) primers were used in the PCR. TCRdb's copy holds only in-frame clones and misses some; the assay was immunoSEQ multiplex PCR. Of about 120,000 clones in the sample, more than 65% were seen once. These data are taken from a study of cytomegalovirus exposure and HLA in healthy donors. Whole-study context: T cells numbering around 190 million yielded 90 million to 140 million unique TCR beta sequences in an earlier analysis.

Study findings and constraints: A later analysis found common viral pathogens apparently linked to several of the most significant clusters. As a later analysis showed, a missense DCLRE1C variant was linked to trimming of TCR beta V- and J-genes. Presence/absence analyses supposed approximately even sequencing depth among donors.

The origin of this receptor is a man aged 35-49 years in good health and CMV-seropositive. The sequencing sample was made of PBMCs.

The CDR3 loop reads CASSWTGGYYEQYF. DNA of the CDR3: TGTGCCAGCAGCTGGACAGGGGGGTACTACGAGCAGTACTTC. The chain carries TRBV7-8 and TRBJ2-7; 10 nucleotides agree with TRBD1. The V gene end was trimmed by 4 bases and the J gene end by 3 bases; junction bases not matched to a gene: 3. Germline V gives CDR1 SGHVS, CDR2 FQNEAQ. This CDR3 comprises 14 residues.